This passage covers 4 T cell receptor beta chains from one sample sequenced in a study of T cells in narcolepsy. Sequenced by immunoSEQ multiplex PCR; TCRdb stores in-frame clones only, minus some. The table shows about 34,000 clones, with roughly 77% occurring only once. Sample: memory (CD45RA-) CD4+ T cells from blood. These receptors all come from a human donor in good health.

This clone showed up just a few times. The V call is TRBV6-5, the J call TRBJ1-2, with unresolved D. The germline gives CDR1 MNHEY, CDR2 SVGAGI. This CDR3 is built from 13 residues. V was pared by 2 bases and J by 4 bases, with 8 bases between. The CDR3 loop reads CASSYKATYGYTF. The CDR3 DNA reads TGTGCCAGCAGTTACAAGGCAACCTATGGCTACACCTTC.

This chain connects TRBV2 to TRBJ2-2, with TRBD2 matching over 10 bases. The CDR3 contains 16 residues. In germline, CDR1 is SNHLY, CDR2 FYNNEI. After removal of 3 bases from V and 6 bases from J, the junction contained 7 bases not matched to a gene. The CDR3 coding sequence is TGTGCCAGCAGTGAGGGTAGCGGGAGGCGGGCCGGGGAGCTGTTTTTT. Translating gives CASSEGSGRRAGELFF.

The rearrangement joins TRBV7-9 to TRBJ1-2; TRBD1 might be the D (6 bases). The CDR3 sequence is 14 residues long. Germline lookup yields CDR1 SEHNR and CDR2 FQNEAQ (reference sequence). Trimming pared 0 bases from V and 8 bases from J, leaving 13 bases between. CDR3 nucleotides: TGTGCCAGCAGCTTAGCTGACAGGATGGGGGGCTACACCTTC. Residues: CASSLADRMGGYTF.

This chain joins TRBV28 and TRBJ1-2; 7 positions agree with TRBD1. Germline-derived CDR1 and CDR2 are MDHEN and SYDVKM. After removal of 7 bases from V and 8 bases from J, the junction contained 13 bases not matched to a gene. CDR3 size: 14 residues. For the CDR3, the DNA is TGTGCCAGCAATTTCCGGGACAGTAAAGGGGGCTACACCTTC. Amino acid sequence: CASNFRDSKGGYTF.